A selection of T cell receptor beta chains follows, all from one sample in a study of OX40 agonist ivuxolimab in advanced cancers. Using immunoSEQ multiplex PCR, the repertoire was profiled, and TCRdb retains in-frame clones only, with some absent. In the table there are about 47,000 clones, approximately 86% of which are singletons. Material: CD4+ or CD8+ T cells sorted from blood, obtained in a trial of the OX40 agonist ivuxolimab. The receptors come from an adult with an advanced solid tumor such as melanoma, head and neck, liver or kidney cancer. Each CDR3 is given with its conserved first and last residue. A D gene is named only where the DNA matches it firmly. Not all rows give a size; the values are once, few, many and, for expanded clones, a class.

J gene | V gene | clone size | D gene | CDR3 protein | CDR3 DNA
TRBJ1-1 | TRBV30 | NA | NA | CAWSVGQINTEAFF | TGTGCCTGGAGTGTTGGACAGATAAACACTGAAGCTTTCTTT
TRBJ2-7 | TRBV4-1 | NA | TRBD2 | CASSQDDGGAYEQYF | TGCGCCAGCAGCCAAGATGACGGGGGGGCCTACGAGCAGTACTTC
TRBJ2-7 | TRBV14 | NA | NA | CASSQNGQTYEQYF | TGTGCCAGCAGCCAAAATGGACAGACCTACGAGCAGTACTTC
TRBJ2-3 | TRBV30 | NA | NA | CAWSAPHTLQEDTQYF | TGTGCCTGGAGTGCCCCCCACACCTTACAGGAGGATACGCAGTATTTT
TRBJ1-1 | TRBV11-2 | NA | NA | CASSEGNTEAFF | TGTGCCAGCAGTGAGGGGAACACTGAAGCTTTCTTT
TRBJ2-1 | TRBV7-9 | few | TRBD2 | CLARTSGGTDHNEQFF | TGTCTTGCCAGGACTAGCGGGGGGACGGATCACAATGAGCAGTTCTTC
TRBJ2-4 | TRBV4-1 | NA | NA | CASSQFSGYIQYF | TGCGCCAGCAGCCAATTCAGCGGGTACATTCAGTACTTC
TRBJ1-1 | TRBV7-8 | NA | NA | CASRDPDGYTEAFF | TGTGCCAGCAGGGACCCGGACGGTTACACTGAAGCTTTCTTT
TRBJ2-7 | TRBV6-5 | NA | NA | CASSYSLSGAQYF | TGTGCCAGCAGTTACTCGTTGTCAGGGGCGCAGTACTTC
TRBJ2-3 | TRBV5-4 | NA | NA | CASTPGKGSSTDTQYF | TGTGCCAGCACTCCCGGAAAGGGATCTAGCACAGATACGCAGTATTTT
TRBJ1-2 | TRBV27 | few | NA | CASSPSGAVGYTF | TGTGCCAGCAGTCCCTCCGGGGCGGTGGGCTACACCTTC
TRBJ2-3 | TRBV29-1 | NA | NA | CSVGANSGQYF | TGCAGCGTTGGGGCAAATAGTGGGCAGTATTTT
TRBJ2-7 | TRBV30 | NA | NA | CAWNLGRYEQYF | TGTGCCTGGAATCTGGGGCGGTACGAGCAGTACTTC
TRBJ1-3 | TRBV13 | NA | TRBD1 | CASSTGDGNTIYF | TGTGCCAGCAGCACAGGGGATGGAAACACCATATATTTT
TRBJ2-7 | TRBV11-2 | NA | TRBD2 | CASSSETSGGTYEQYF | TGTGCCAGCAGCTCGGAAACTAGCGGGGGAACCTACGAGCAGTACTTC
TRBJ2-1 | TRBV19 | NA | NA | CASTPGDNYNEQFF | TGTGCCAGTACCCCAGGGGACAATTACAATGAGCAGTTCTTC